This T cell receptor (beta chain) was observed in a study of shared T cell receptors in the human thymus. This CDR3 comprises 16 residues. Trimming removed 1 base from V and 6 bases from J, with 18 bases in between. CDR1 and CDR2 from the germline V gene are LGHNA and YSLEER. Libraries were prepared by immunoSEQ multiplex PCR; TCRdb keeps only in-frame clonotypes and omits some of them. The sample shows 650,000 to 950,000 clones, approximately 83% of them seen only once. Another study also made use of these data, one on human thymus T cells. That source adds: The sample donors, healthy Finnish infants, were having corrective surgery for congenital heart defects. Resected material from corrective heart surgery provided the thymus tissue analysed. Thymic as well as blood repertoires seemed to favor certain V and J genes unevenly. Unrelated individuals reportedly shared highly overlapping thymic TCR repertoires.

The source of this sequence is a girl under three years old with a congenital heart defect. This chain links TRBV4-3 with TRBJ1-1; D not certain. The specimen sequenced was thymocytes. The DNA for the CDR3 is TGCGCCAGCAGCCAAGGCCCGGTAGCGGAATCGTCTGAAGCTTTCTTT. Amino acid sequence: CASSQGPVAESSEAFF.